These 3 T cell receptor beta chains came from one sample sequenced in a study of blood T cell repertoires in COVID-19. Profiled with immunoSEQ multiplex PCR; TCRdb holds only in-frame clones, not every one. The sample lists some 260,000 clones; around 83% were seen once. The sequenced sample consisted of peripheral blood. The receptors stem from a man older than 75 with acute or convalescent COVID-19.

V gene TRBV7-6 combines with J gene TRBJ2-5; 9 bases fit TRBD2. This CDR3 has 16 residues. Germline-derived CDR1 and CDR2 are SGHVS and FNYEAQ. V gave up 5 bases and J gave up 4 bases; unmatched junction bases: 11. The CDR3 sequence: CASSQRTGTSRETQYF. The CDR3 bases are TGTGCCAGCAGCCAACGAACCGGGACTAGCCGAGAGACCCAGTACTTC.

V and J are TRBV21-1 and TRBJ1-6; TRBD1, the D gene given by the table, was not confirmed from the DNA. TRBV21-1 is a recognized pseudogene. The CDR3 has 17 residues. CDR3 region: CASSKALRPGDNSPLHF. The CDR3 bases are TGTGCCAGCAGCAAAGCGCTCCGGCCAGGGGATAATTCACCCCTCCACTTT.

This clone was found a few times. V is TRBV15 and J is TRBJ1-1; 9 nucleotides match TRBD1. Germline V gene data show CDR1 as LNHNV and CDR2 as YYDKDF (reference sequence). CDR3 length equals 15 residues. V dropped 2 bases and J dropped 4; count of bases not matched to a gene: 5. The CDR3 nucleotides are TGTGCCACCAGCAGACAACAGGGGGCTGGCACTGAAGCTTTCTTT. It yields the protein CATSRQQGAGTEAFF.